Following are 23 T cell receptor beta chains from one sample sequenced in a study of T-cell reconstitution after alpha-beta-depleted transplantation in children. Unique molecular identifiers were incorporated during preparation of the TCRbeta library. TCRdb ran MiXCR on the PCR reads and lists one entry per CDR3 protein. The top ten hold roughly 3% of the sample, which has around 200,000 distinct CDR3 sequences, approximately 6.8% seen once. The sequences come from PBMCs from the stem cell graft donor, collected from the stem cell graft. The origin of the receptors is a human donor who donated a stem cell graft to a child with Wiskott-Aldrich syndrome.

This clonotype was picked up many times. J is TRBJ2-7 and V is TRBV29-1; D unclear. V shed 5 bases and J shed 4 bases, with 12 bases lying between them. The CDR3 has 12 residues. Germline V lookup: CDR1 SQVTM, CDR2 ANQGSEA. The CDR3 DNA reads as TGCAGCGTTTCAGGTTCCGTATACGAGCAGTACTTC. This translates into CSVSGSVYEQYF.

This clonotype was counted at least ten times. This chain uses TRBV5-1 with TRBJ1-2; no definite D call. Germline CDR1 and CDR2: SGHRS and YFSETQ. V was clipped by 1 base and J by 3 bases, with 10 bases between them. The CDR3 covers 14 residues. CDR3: CASSLQQPHYGYTF. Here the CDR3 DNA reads TGCGCCAGCAGCTTGCAACAACCTCACTATGGCTACACCTTC.

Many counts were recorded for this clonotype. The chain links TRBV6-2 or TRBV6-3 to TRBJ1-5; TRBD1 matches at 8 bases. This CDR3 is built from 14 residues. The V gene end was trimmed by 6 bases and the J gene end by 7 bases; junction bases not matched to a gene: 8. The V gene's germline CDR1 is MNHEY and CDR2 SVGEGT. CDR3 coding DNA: TGTGCCAGCAGATCAGACAGGGGAAGCCAGCCCCAGCATTTT. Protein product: CASRSDRGSQPQHF.

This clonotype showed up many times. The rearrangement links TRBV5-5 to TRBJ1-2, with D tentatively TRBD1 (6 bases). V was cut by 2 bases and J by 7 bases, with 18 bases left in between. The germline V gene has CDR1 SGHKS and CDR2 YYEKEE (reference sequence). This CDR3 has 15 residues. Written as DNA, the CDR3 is TGTGCCAGCAGCTTTCTTGCAGGGGCAATCGGTGGCTACACCTTC. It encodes CASSFLAGAIGGYTF.

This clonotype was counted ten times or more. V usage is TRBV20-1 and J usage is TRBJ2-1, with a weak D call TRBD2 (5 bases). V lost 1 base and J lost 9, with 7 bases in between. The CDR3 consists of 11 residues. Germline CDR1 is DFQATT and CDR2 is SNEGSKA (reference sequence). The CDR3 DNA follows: TGCAGTGCTAGAGTTCTAGCTGAGCAGTTCTTC. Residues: CSARVLAEQFF.

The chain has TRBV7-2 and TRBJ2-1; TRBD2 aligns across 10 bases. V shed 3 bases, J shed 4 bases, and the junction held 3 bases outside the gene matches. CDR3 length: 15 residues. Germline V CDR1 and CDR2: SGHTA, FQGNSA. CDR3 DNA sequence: TGTGCCAGCAGCTTGGGACTAGCGAGTTACAATGAGCAGTTCTTC. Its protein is CASSLGLASYNEQFF.

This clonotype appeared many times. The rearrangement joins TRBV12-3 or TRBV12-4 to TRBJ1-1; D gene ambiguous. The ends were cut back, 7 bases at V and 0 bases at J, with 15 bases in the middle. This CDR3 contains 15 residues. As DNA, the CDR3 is TGTGCCAGCACCAAGGAGTGGAGGGTGAACACTGAAGCTTTCTTT. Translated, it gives CASTKEWRVNTEAFF.

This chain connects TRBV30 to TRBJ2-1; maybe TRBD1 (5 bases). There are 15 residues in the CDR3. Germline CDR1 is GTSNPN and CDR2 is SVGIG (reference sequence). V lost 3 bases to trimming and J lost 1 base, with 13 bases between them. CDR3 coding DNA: TGTGCCTGGAGCCGGGTTGGGGCTTCCTACAATGAGCAGTTCTTC. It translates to CAWSRVGASYNEQFF.

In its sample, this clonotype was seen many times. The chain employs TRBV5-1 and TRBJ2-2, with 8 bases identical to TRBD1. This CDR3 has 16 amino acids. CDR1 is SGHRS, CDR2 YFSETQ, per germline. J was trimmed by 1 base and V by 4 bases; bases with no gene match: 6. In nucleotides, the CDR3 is TGCGCCAGCAGCCGAGGGGGACAGGTGAACACCGGGGAGCTGTTTTTT. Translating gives CASSRGGQVNTGELFF.

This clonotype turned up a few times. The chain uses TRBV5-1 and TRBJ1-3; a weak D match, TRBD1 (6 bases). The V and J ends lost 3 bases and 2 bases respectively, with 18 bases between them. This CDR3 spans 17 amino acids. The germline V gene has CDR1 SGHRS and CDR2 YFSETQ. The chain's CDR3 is CASSSGGGVEPGNTIYF. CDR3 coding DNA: TGCGCCAGCAGCTCGGGAGGGGGAGTCGAACCTGGAAACACCATATATTTT.

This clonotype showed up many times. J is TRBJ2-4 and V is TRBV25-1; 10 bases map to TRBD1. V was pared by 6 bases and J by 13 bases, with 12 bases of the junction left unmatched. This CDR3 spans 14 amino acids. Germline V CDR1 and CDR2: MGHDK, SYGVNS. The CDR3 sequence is CASSPTGGDSGQYF. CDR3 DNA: TGTGCCAGCAGCCCGACAGGGGGCGACTCGGGACAGTACTTC.

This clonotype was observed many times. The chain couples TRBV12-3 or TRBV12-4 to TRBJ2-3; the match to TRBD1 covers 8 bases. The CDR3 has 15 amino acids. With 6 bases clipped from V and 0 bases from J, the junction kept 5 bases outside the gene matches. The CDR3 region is CASSYQGASTDTQYF. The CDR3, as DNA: TGTGCCAGCAGCTACCAGGGGGCTAGCACAGATACGCAGTATTTT.

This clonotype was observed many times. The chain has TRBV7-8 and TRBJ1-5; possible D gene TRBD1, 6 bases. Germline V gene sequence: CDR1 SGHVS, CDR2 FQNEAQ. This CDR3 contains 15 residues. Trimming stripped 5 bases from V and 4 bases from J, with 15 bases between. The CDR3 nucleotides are TGTGCCAGCAGCCGACGGACAGAAGTAAATCAGCCCCAGCATTTT. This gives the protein CASSRRTEVNQPQHF.

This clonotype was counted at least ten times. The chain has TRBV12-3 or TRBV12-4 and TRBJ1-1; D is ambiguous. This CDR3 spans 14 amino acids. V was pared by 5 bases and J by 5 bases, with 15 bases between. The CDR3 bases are TGTGCCAGCAGTGTTCATAAGGATCAGACTGAAGCTTTCTTT. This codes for CASSVHKDQTEAFF.

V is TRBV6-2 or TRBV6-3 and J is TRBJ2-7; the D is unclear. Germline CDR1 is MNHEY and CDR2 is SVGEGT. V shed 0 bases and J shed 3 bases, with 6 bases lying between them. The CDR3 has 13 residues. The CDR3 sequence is CASSYSNHYEQYF. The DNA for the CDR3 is TGTGCCAGCAGTTACTCGAATCACTACGAGCAGTACTTC.

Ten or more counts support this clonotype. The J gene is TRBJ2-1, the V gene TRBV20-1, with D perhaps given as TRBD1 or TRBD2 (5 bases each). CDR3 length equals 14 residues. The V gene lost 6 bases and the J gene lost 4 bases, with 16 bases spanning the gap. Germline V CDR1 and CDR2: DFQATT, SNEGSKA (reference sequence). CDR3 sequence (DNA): TGCAGTGCCACTCCGGGACCGGTATACAATGAGCAGTTCTTC. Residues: CSATPGPVYNEQFF.

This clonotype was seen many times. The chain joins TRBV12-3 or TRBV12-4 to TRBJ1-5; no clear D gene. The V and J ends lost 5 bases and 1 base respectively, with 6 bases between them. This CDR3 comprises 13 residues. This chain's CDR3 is CASSPLSNQPQHF. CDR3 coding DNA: TGTGCCAGCAGTCCCCTCAGCAATCAGCCCCAGCATTTT.

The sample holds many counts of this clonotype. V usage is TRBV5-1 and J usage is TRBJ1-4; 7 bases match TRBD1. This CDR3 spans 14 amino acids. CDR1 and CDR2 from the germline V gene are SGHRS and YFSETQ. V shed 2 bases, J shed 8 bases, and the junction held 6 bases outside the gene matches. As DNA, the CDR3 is TGCGCCAGCAGCTTACAGGGGTTCGGGGAAAAACTGTTTTTT. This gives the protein CASSLQGFGEKLFF.

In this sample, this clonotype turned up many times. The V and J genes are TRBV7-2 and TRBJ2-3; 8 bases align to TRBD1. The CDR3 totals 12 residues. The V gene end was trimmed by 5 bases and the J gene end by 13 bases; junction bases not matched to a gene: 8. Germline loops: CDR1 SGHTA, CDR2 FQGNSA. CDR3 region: CASSVTDREEYF. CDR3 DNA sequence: TGTGCCAGCAGCGTCACGGACAGGGAGGAGTATTTT.

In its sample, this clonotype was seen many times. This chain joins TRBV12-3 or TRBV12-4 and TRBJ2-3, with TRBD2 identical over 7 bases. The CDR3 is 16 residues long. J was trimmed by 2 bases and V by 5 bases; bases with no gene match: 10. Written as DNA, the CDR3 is TGTGCCAGCAGTGTAAGGCGGGAGTGGTACACAGATACGCAGTATTTT. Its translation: CASSVRREWYTDTQYF.

CDR3 DNA sequence: TGCGCCAGCAGTATAGCGGGGAATGCTGCAGATACGCAGTATTTT. The encoded protein is CASSIAGNAADTQYF. The chain uses TRBV5-1 and TRBJ2-3, with TRBD2 matching over 8 bases. J was trimmed by 4 bases and V by 5 bases; bases with no gene match: 9. Germline values: CDR1 SGHRS, CDR2 YFSETQ. This CDR3 has 15 residues.

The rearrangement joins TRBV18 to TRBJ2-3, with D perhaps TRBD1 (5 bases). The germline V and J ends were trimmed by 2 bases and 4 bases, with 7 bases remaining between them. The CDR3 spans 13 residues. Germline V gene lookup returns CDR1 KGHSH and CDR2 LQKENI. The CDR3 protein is CASSPGAADTQYF. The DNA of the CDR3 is TGTGCCAGCTCACCAGGGGCCGCAGATACGCAGTATTTT.

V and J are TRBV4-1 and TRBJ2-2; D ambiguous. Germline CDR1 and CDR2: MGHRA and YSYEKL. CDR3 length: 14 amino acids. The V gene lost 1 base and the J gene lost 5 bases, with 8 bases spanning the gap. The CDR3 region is CASSQVMGTGELFF. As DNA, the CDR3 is TGCGCCAGCAGCCAAGTCATGGGAACCGGGGAGCTGTTTTTT.